The T cell receptor (beta chain) under discussion was sequenced for a study of CD8 T cells in ankylosing spondylitis. From germline, CDR1 is LGHNA and CDR2 YNFKEQ. The CDR3 runs 14 residues. V gave up 0 bases and J gave up 6 bases; unmatched junction bases: 4. Study outcomes and limitations: Blood from ankylosing spondylitis patients appeared to carry a characteristic eight-variant TCR beta motif. Several of the motif variants were reported before in synovial fluid and blood from reactive arthritis.

Details on this clonotype: The antigen remains unidentified.

Libraries for TCR beta were made by quantitative 5'-RACE with molecular barcodes. Using its own MiXCR run on the 5' RACE reads, TCRdb lists one record per CDR3 protein. This table holds 390,000 or so distinct CDR3 sequences, about 20% found once. This TCR was recovered from a male donor with ankylosing spondylitis. This rearrangement joins TRBV4-2 to TRBJ1-2; TRBD1 aligns across 7 bases. Sequencing input: blood, either unsorted or a sorted T cell fraction (not recorded which). The DNA for the CDR3 is TGTGCCAGCAGCCAAGATCCCCAGGGGGATGGCTACACCTTC. Residues: CASSQDPQGDGYTF.